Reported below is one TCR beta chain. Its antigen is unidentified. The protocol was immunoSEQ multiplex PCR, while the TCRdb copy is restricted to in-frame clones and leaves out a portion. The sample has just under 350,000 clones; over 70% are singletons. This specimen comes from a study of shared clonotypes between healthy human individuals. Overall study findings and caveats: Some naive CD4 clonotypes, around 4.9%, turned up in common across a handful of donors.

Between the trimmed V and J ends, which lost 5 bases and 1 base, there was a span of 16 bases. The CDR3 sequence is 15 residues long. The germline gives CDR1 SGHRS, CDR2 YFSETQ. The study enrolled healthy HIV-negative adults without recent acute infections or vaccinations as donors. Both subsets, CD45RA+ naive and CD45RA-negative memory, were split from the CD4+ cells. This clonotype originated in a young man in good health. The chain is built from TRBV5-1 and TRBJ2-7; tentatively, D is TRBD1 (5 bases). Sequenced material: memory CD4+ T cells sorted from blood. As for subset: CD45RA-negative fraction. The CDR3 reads CASRIVAGLSYEQYF. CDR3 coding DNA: TGCGCCAGCAGGATCGTGGCAGGGTTATCCTACGAGCAGTACTTC.